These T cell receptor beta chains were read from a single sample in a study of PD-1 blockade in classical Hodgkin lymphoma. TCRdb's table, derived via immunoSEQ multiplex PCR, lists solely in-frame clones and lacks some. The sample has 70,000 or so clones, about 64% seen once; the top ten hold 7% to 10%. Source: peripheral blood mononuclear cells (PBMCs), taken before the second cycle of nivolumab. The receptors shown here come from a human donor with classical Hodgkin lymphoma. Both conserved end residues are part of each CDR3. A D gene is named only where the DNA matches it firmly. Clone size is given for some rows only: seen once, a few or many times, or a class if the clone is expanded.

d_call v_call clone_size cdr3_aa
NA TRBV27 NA CASSARNQPQHF
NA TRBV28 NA CASKQDSQETQYF
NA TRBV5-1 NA CASSLETANTEAFF
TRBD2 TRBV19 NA CASSIERTRSFDEQYF
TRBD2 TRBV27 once CASSSGTSGSETQYF
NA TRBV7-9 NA CASSLTTKETQYF
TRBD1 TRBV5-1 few CASSLRQGEGEKLFF
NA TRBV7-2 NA CASNDRMSPLHF
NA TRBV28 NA CASSLAPNEQFF
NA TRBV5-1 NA CASSLAPNPGANVLTF
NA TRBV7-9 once CASSLVGGNYGYTF
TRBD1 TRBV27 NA CASNHRGASGGYTF
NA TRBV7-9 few CASSSDPSEGYGYTF
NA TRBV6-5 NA CASMGEGGGYTF
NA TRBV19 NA CATKSFQQANTQYF
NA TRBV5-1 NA CASSLDAYEQYF
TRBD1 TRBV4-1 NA CASSQVGQGALEQYF
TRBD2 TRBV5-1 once CASSRDTSGRADDTFF
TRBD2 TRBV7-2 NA CASSLVAGGSSGANVLTF
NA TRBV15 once CATSRDRGVTAGETQYF
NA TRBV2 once CARQGGGGSEAFF
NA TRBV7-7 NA CASSLNGIYGYTF
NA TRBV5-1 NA CASSLESYEQYF
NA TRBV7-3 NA CASSLTQGYEQYF
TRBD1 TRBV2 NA CASSKGAATEAFF
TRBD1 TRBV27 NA CASSYDRDGSYGYTF
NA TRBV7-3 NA CASSLPAGGGELFF
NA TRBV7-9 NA CASSLEGIGSYEQYF
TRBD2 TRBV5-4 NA CASSLQGTRVRNEQFF
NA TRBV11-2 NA CASSTTVGPYEQYF
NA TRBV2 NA CASIDRESYEQYF
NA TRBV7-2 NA CASSSPGSKQFF
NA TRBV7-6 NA CASSLETGRDEQYF
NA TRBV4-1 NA CASSQEGGVNTEAFF
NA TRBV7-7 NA CASSLVRGGQETQYF
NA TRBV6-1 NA CASSERGWASRPETQYF
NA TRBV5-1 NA CASSLEGSGTEAFF
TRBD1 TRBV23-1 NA CAGTGTGTGLVWDYGYTF
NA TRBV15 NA CATSRDRINQPQHF
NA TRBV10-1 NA CATISTSGEQYF
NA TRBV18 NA CASSPESTEAFF
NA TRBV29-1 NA CSVGGQGYVLTF
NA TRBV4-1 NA CASSQATQDTQYF
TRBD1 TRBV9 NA CASSVASGQGAWAGELFF
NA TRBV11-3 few CASSPGDSPQFF
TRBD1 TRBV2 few CATRDRGPTDTQYF
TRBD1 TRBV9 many CASSVQDRDNSPLHF
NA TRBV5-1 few CASSAQGNYGYTF
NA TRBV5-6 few CASSSGQGYYEQYF